This T cell receptor beta chain was sequenced in a study of T-cell reconstitution after alpha-beta-depleted transplantation in children. V was cut by 2 bases and J by 7 bases, with 12 bases left in between. Germline CDR1 and CDR2: MDHEN and SYDVKM. The CDR3 loop spans 13 amino acids. TCRbeta library preparation incorporated unique molecular identifiers. TCRdb itself ran the PCR reads through MiXCR, one entry per CDR3 protein. The sample records 260,000 or so distinct CDR3 sequences, about 12% being singletons. This clonotype was counted many times. The TCR originated in a human donor who donated a stem cell graft to a child with acute lymphoblastic leukemia. The sample in question was PBMCs from the stem cell graft donor, obtained from the stem cell graft. The V and J genes are TRBV28 and TRBJ2-7; D gene uncertain. In DNA form, the CDR3 reads TGTGCCAGCAGTTTAATAAACCGGGCTGAGCAGTACTTC. It codes for CASSLINRAEQYF.